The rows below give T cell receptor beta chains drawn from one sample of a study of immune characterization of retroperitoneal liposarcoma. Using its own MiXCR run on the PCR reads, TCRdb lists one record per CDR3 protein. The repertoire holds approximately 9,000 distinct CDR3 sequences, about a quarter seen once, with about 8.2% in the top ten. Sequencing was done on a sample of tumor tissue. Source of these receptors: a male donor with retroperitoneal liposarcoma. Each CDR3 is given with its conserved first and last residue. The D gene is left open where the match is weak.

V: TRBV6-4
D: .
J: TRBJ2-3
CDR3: CASSEGKGSGADTQYF

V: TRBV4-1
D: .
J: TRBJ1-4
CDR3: CASSQRVDEKLFF

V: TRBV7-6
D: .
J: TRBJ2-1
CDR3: CASSSGQWEEQFF

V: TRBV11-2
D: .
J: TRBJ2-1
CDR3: CASSFGEAYNEQFF

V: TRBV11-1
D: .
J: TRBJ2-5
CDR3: CASSPRLGVRGETQYF

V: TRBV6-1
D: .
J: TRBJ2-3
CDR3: CASTQTGFSTDTQYF

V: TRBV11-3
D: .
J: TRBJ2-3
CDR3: CASATPGTQYF

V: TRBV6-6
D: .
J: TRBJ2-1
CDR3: CASSYSTVSFEQFF

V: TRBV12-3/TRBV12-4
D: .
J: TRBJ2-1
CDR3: CASSLGSQEANEQFF

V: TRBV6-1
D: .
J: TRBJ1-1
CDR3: CASSERGSREAFF

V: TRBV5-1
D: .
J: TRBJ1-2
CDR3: CASSLTGIQRVGYTF

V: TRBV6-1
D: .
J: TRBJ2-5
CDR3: CASSVSWGQETQYF